These 28 T cell receptor beta chains were all obtained from the same sample, sequenced in a study of blood T cell repertoires in COVID-19. The assay was immunoSEQ multiplex PCR, and TCRdb's table has in-frame clones only and misses some. This repertoire shows tens of thousands of clones, 84% found once; its top ten account for roughly 1.4%. Sequencing was carried out using peripheral blood. The origin of the receptors is a man aged 45 to 65 with acute or convalescent COVID-19.

This CDR3 is CASSIGYRGTDTQYF. CDR3 nucleotides: TGTGCCAGTAGTATAGGGTACAGGGGAACAGATACGCAGTATTTT. The chain links TRBV19 to TRBJ2-3; 7 bases match TRBD1. CDR1 and CDR2 (germline): LNHDA, SQIVND (reference sequence). The junction had 4 bases not matched to a gene; V was cut back by 1 base and J by 3 bases. This CDR3 is 15 amino acids long.

The chain combines TRBV5-6 with TRBJ1-3; D remains unclear. Germline CDR1 SGHDT, CDR2 YYEEEE. The CDR3 sequence is 16 residues long. Trimming left V 1 base short and J 0 bases short, with 11 bases between. CDR3 sequence: CASSLRLSISGNTIYF. For the CDR3, the DNA is TGTGCCAGCAGCTTGAGACTGTCGATCTCTGGAAACACCATATATTTT.

The rearrangement joins TRBV29-1 to TRBJ2-5; 7 nucleotides line up with TRBD1. Per the germline V gene, CDR1 is SQVTM and CDR2 is ANQGSEA. V lost 4 bases, J lost 2 bases, and 4 bases stayed unmatched. The CDR3 has 13 amino acids. The CDR3 nucleotides read TGCAGCGTTGTGCCAGGGGGACAAGAGACCCAGTACTTC. Amino acids: CSVVPGGQETQYF. The whole variable domain, filled in from reference TRBV29-1 and TRBJ2-5, reads SAVISQKPSRDICQRGTSLTIQCQVDSQVTMMFWYRQQPGQSLTLIATANQGSEATYESGFVIDKFPISRPNLTFSTLTVSNMSPEDSSIYLCSVVPGGQETQYFGPGTRLLVL.

The chain uses TRBV28 and TRBJ2-2; D is ambiguous. Germline V gene lookup returns CDR1 MDHEN and CDR2 SYDVKM. This CDR3 comprises 14 residues. The germline V and J ends were trimmed by 1 base and 3 bases, with 6 bases remaining between them. The chain's CDR3 is CASSLLADTGELFF. CDR3 DNA sequence: TGTGCCAGCAGTTTATTGGCAGACACCGGGGAGCTGTTTTTT.

The chain has TRBV4-3 and TRBJ1-1; a possible D gene is TRBD1 (6 bases). The CDR3 covers 16 residues. Per the germline V gene, CDR1 is LGHNA and CDR2 is YSLEER. Deletions cut 1 base from V and 1 base from J, with 13 bases between. The CDR3: CASSQGRTGSNTEAFF. Written as DNA, the CDR3 is TGCGCCAGCAGCCAAGGGAGAACAGGGTCGAACACTGAAGCTTTCTTT.

The chain carries TRBV4-2 and TRBJ2-7; D might be TRBD1 (6 bases). Between the trimmed V and J ends, which lost 4 bases and 0 bases, there was a span of 13 bases. Germline CDR1 and CDR2: LGHNA and YNFKEQ. The CDR3 is made up of 15 amino acids. CDR3 amino acids: CASSPDGTISYEQYF. In DNA form, the CDR3 reads TGTGCCAGCAGCCCGGATGGGACAATCTCCTACGAGCAGTACTTC.

CDR3 coding DNA: TGTGCCAGCAGCCAAAACCCATCAGGGGGCGTAGATACGCAGTATTTT. This encodes CASSQNPSGGVDTQYF. The V call is TRBV11-2, the J call TRBJ2-3, with 8 nucleotides matching TRBD1. With 5 bases clipped from V and 5 bases from J, the junction kept 12 bases outside the gene matches. CDR3 length equals 16 residues. Germline V lookup: CDR1 SGHAT, CDR2 FQNNGV.

The chain carries TRBV10-1 and TRBJ2-3, with a possible D match to TRBD2 (6 bases). Germline CDR1 and CDR2: WNHNN and SYGVQD (reference sequence). The CDR3 spans 14 residues. V was clipped by 4 bases and J by 0 bases, with 8 bases between them. CDR3 nucleotides: TGCGCCAGCAGTGCCGGGAGAAGCACAGATACGCAGTATTTT. Amino acid sequence: CASSAGRSTDTQYF.

The chain links TRBV10-1 to TRBJ2-2; 7 positions agree with TRBD1. In germline, CDR1 is WNHNN, CDR2 SYGVQD (reference sequence). This CDR3 has 15 amino acids. V lost 7 bases and J lost 7; bases outside the gene matches: 12. The CDR3 protein is CASNRQQGRNGELFF. DNA for the CDR3: TGCGCCAGCAACCGCCAACAGGGGCGAAACGGGGAGCTGTTTTTT.

The chain has TRBV7-2 and TRBJ2-7; D might be TRBD1 (5 bases). Germline lookup yields CDR1 SGHTA and CDR2 FQGNSA. Trimming removed 5 bases at V and 3 bases at J, with 17 bases between. CDR3 size: 15 residues. The CDR3 DNA follows: TGTGCCAGCAGCCCAGGGTTTTCGAAACACTACGAGCAGTACTTC. It yields the protein CASSPGFSKHYEQYF.

The V call is TRBV29-1, the J call TRBJ2-5; D is undetermined. The germline V gene has CDR1 SQVTM and CDR2 ANQGSEA. This CDR3 region has 12 residues. V dropped 6 bases and J dropped 5 bases, with 13 bases sitting between them. CDR3 nucleotide sequence: TGCAGCGTCTTTCGGGTCCGCGAGACCCAGTACTTC. Translated, it gives CSVFRVRETQYF.

The chain employs TRBV30 and TRBJ2-5; 8 positions match TRBD1. Per the germline V gene, CDR1 is GTSNPN and CDR2 is SVGIG (reference sequence). J was trimmed by 14 bases and V by 2 bases; bases with no gene match: 13. The CDR3 sequence is 13 residues long. CDR3 loop: CAWSKGGTGPGYF. The CDR3 nucleotides read TGTGCCTGGAGTAAAGGGGGGACAGGACCGGGATACTTC.

The chain uses TRBV27 and TRBJ2-2, with 7 bases lining up with TRBD1. Germline assignment: CDR1 MNHEY and CDR2 SMNVEV (reference sequence). Germline trimming cut 6 bases from V and 7 bases from J; bases unmatched to any gene: 11. This CDR3 spans 15 amino acids. The CDR3 spells CASSSRQGYFGELFF. CDR3 in DNA: TGTGCCAGCAGCTCCAGACAGGGATACTTCGGGGAGCTGTTTTTT.

This chain connects TRBV5-5 to TRBJ1-5; possibly TRBD1 for D (6 bases). CDR3 length: 15 amino acids. Deletions cut 0 bases from V and 8 bases from J, with 15 bases between. The germline CDR1 and CDR2 sequences are SGHKS and YYEKEE (reference sequence). The CDR3 sequence: CASSLGWGPGEPQHF. DNA of the CDR3: TGTGCCAGCAGCTTGGGTTGGGGGCCCGGTGAGCCCCAGCATTTT.

The genes are TRBV9 and TRBJ2-7; tentatively, D is TRBD1 (6 bases). The germline V gene encodes CDR1 SGDLS and CDR2 YYNGEE. V lost 0 bases and J lost 3, with 10 bases in between. The CDR3 loop spans 14 amino acids. CDR3 sequence reads: CASSVEGGHYEQYF. CDR3 in DNA: TGTGCCAGCAGCGTAGAAGGGGGACACTACGAGCAGTACTTC.

V usage is TRBV28 and J usage is TRBJ2-2; tentative D call: TRBD2 (6 bases). Germline loops: CDR1 MDHEN, CDR2 SYDVKM. V dropped 6 bases and J dropped 6 bases, with 17 bases sitting between them. The CDR3 has 15 residues. The CDR3 here is CASRTGSIWSGELFF. Written as DNA, the CDR3 is TGTGCCAGCAGAACCGGGAGTATCTGGTCCGGGGAGCTGTTTTTT.

The V gene is TRBV27, the J gene TRBJ1-4; the D gene is possibly TRBD1 (6 bases). Trimming removed 2 bases from V and 2 bases from J, with 30 bases in between. The CDR3 consists of 22 residues. The V gene's germline CDR1 is MNHEY and CDR2 SMNVEV (reference sequence). Here the CDR3 reads CASSLRGTGPQVSAATNEKLFF. The DNA of the CDR3 is TGTGCCAGCAGTTTAAGGGGCACAGGGCCCCAGGTTAGTGCGGCTACTAATGAAAAACTGTTTTTT.

The chain has TRBV7-7 and TRBJ2-7, with 8 bases matching TRBD1. There are 15 residues in the CDR3. V lost 5 bases, J lost 1 base, and 7 bases stayed unmatched. Germline V CDR1 and CDR2: SSHAT, FNYEAQ (reference sequence). As DNA, the CDR3 is TGTGCCAGCAGCCGCGGACAGGGAGGTTCCTACGAGCAGTACTTC. Translated: CASSRGQGGSYEQYF.

The gene calls are TRBV19 and TRBJ2-2; 7 nucleotides line up with TRBD1. The CDR3 loop spans 13 amino acids. The germline CDR1 and CDR2 sequences are LNHDA and SQIVND (reference sequence). V gave up 8 bases and J gave up 3 bases; unmatched junction bases: 3. For the CDR3, the DNA is TGTGCCAGTCGACAGGGATACACCGGGGAGCTGTTTTTT. This translates into CASRQGYTGELFF. Using reference TRBV19 and TRBJ2-2 for the parts outside the CDR3, the full variable domain is DGGITQSPKYLFRKEGQNVTLSCEQNLNHDAMYWYRQDPGQGLRLIYYSQIVNDFQKGDIAEGYSVSREKKESFPLTVTSAQKNPTAFYLCASRQGYTGELFFGEGSRLTVL.

The chain combines TRBV4-2 with TRBJ2-1; 10 nucleotides line up with TRBD2. V lost 1 base, J lost 3 bases, and 9 bases stayed unmatched. The CDR3 covers 18 residues. Germline CDR1 is LGHNA and CDR2 is YNFKEQ. The CDR3 sequence is CASSQAPLAGAYYNEQFF. Here the CDR3 DNA reads TGTGCCAGCAGCCAAGCACCCCTAGCGGGAGCGTACTACAATGAGCAGTTCTTC.

This sequence joins TRBV5-4 and TRBJ2-3; D unclear. This CDR3 has 14 residues. Germline V lookup: CDR1 SGHNT, CDR2 YYREEE (reference sequence). V was cut by 0 bases and J by 1 base, with 6 bases left in between. The chain's CDR3 is CASSLGPGTDTQYF. Written as DNA, the CDR3 is TGTGCCAGCAGCTTGGGGCCTGGCACAGATACGCAGTATTTT.

The chain couples TRBV27 to TRBJ2-5; 8 bases fit TRBD2. With V trimmed by 6 bases and J by 2 bases, 5 bases remained unmatched. Germline values: CDR1 MNHEY, CDR2 SMNVEV (reference sequence). The CDR3 covers 14 residues. The CDR3 bases are TGTGCCAGCAGGGTGGCGGGAGGTCAAGAGACCCAGTACTTC. Its protein is CASRVAGGQETQYF.

This chain uses TRBV24-1 with TRBJ2-5; 9 positions agree with TRBD2. There are 12 residues in the CDR3. The V gene's germline CDR1 is KGHDR and CDR2 SFDVKD. Trimming removed 10 bases from V and 5 bases from J; junction bases left unmatched: 4. The CDR3 spells CATRGGGETQYF. DNA of the CDR3: TGTGCCACGCGGGGGGGCGGGGAGACCCAGTACTTC.

In the case of this clone: Other DNA sequences from this sample encode an identical CDR3 as well. The rearrangement joins TRBV5-1 to TRBJ1-3; TRBD1 is a possible D gene (5 bases). Germline CDR1 is SGHRS and CDR2 is YFSETQ. Between the trimmed V and J ends, which lost 4 bases and 4 bases, there was a span of 12 bases. The CDR3 is made up of 14 amino acids. CDR3 protein: CASSPGGSGNTIYF. CDR3 sequence (DNA): TGCGCCAGCAGCCCCGGGGGATCCGGAAACACCATATATTTT.

The chain recombines TRBV9 with TRBJ1-5; 10 bases match TRBD1. Germline lookup yields CDR1 SGDLS and CDR2 YYNGEE. CDR3 length equals 15 residues. Trimming at V came to 2 bases and at J to 5 bases, leaving 4 bases not matched to a gene. In nucleotides, the CDR3 is TGTGCCAGCAGCGTCGGGACAGGGGACCATCAGCCCCAGCATTTT. It translates to CASSVGTGDHQPQHF.

J is TRBJ2-2 and V is TRBV4-1; a possible D gene is TRBD1 (6 bases). Trimming stripped 1 base from V and 5 bases from J, with 11 bases between. The CDR3 length is 15 residues. Germline values: CDR1 MGHRA, CDR2 YSYEKL. CDR3 DNA sequence: TGCGCCAGCAGCCAAGCCCCCGGGACAACCGGGGAGCTGTTTTTT. Translating it yields CASSQAPGTTGELFF.

This chain links TRBV14 with TRBJ1-4, with unresolved D. The germline V gene has CDR1 SGHDN and CDR2 FVKESK. The CDR3 length is 15 residues. V lost 4 bases and J 4 bases, leaving 13 bases between the germline ends. The CDR3 loop reads CASSPELGGNEKLFF. The CDR3 DNA follows: TGTGCCAGCAGCCCCGAACTGGGAGGTAATGAAAAACTGTTTTTT.

The chain recombines TRBV28 with TRBJ1-2; D perhaps matches TRBD1 (5 bases). V was pared by 9 bases and J by 1 base, with 21 bases between. Germline V gene lookup returns CDR1 MDHEN and CDR2 SYDVKM. The CDR3 runs to 16 residues. The CDR3 bases are TGTGCCAGTAAGTTTCCCAGGGCCAGTGATAACTATGGCTACACCTTC. Translated: CASKFPRASDNYGYTF.